The 5 T cell receptor beta chains in this list originate from one sample, sequenced in a study of OX40 agonist ivuxolimab in advanced cancers. Measured with immunoSEQ multiplex PCR; TCRdb has only the in-frame clones, and not every one. This repertoire shows over 40,000 clones, approximately 84% found once; its top ten account for 5.1%. The specimen comprised CD4+ or CD8+ T cells sorted from blood, sampled in a trial of the OX40 agonist ivuxolimab. Every receptor here comes from an adult with an advanced solid tumor such as melanoma, head and neck, liver or kidney cancer.

The CDR3 DNA sequence: TGCGCCAGCAGCCCGGGACAGGGAAGCGTTGGCTATGGCTACACCTTC. It codes for CASSPGQGSVGYGYTF. The chain couples TRBV4-1 to TRBJ1-2, with TRBD1 matching over 9 bases. Germline V lookup: CDR1 MGHRA, CDR2 YSYEKL. The CDR3 sequence is 16 residues long. V lost 4 bases and J lost 4; bases outside the gene matches: 10.

This clone was seen only once. The V and J genes are TRBV6-5 and TRBJ2-7, with 8 bases aligning to TRBD2. CDR3 length: 14 residues. With V trimmed by 8 bases and J by 4 bases, 10 bases remained unmatched. Looked up from germline, CDR1 is MNHEY and CDR2 is SVGAGI. The CDR3 DNA follows: TGTGCCAGCCACCCCGGGACTAGGTCTTACGAGCAGTACTTC. Protein: CASHPGTRSYEQYF.

This chain joins TRBV30 and TRBJ1-2, with TRBD1 as a possible D gene (5 bases). This CDR3 has 17 residues. Trimming removed 2 bases at V and 4 bases at J, with 23 bases between. CDR1 and CDR2 from the germline V gene are GTSNPN and SVGIG (reference sequence). This CDR3 reads CAWSRMGREGRVYGYTF. CDR3 DNA sequence: TGTGCCTGGAGTCGTATGGGGAGGGAGGGACGGGTCTATGGCTACACCTTC.

The chain recombines TRBV5-4 with TRBJ2-1; D gene uncertain. The V gene lost 2 bases and the J gene lost 9 bases, with 9 bases spanning the gap. CDR3 size: 12 residues. Germline assignment: CDR1 SGHNT and CDR2 YYREEE (reference sequence). The CDR3 DNA is TGTGCCAGCAGCTTCGAAGGAATTGAGCAGTTCTTC. Amino acids: CASSFEGIEQFF.

This chain uses TRBV18 with TRBJ1-3; D remains ambiguous. Germline CDR1 KGHSH, CDR2 LQKENI. This CDR3 contains 16 residues. Trimming removed 3 bases from V and 1 base from J, with 13 bases in between. The DNA of the CDR3 is TGTGCCAGCTCACCTACCCTCCAAGGGTCTGGAAACACCATATATTTT. Residues: CASSPTLQGSGNTIYF.